One sample yielded the 10 T cell receptor beta chains listed below, sequenced in a study of T cell responses to AZD1222 COVID-19 vaccine. Assay used: immunoSEQ multiplex PCR; TCRdb lists only in-frame clones, some missing. The sample holds roughly 53,000 clones, more than 80% seen once. The input for sequencing was peripheral blood, taken on day 0 of MenACWY control vaccination. The receptors derive from an adult in good health.

This chain joins TRBV12-5 and TRBJ2-2; weak D call: TRBD2 (6 bases). Trimming left V 0 bases short and J 0 bases short, with 14 bases between. Germline assignment: CDR1 LGHNT and CDR2 FRNRAP. The CDR3 loop spans 18 amino acids. The DNA of the CDR3 is TGTGCTAGTGGTTTGGTACTGGGGGACTCTACGAACACCGGGGAGCTGTTTTTT. This encodes CASGLVLGDSTNTGELFF. The full variable domain, with the rest looked up from reference TRBV12-5 and TRBJ2-2, is DARVTQTPRHKVTEMGQEVTMRCQPILGHNTVFWYRQTMMQGLELLAYFRNRAPLDDSGMPKDRFSAEMPDATLATLKIQPSEPRDSAVYFCASGLVLGDSTNTGELFFGEGSRLTVL.

This rearrangement joins TRBV30 to TRBJ1-6, with D tentatively TRBD1 (6 bases). The CDR3 loop spans 13 amino acids. V dropped 8 bases and J dropped 4 bases, with 12 bases sitting between them. The germline V gene has CDR1 GTSNPN and CDR2 SVGIG (reference sequence). DNA of the CDR3: TGTGCCGGCAGTGGACAGTATAATTCACCCCTCCACTTT. This gives the protein CAGSGQYNSPLHF.

V is TRBV2 and J is TRBJ1-2; D is unresolved. The CDR3 length is 14 residues. V was trimmed by 5 bases and J by 3 bases, leaving 13 bases between them. Per germline, CDR1 SNHLY and CDR2 FYNNEI. This CDR3 reads CASSPSSSYYGYTF. The CDR3 DNA is TGTGCCAGCAGTCCCAGCAGCTCCTACTATGGCTACACCTTC.

The rearrangement joins TRBV15 to TRBJ1-1; D is ambiguous. CDR1 and CDR2 (germline): LNHNV, YYDKDF (reference sequence). V shed 0 bases and J shed 4 bases, with 9 bases lying between them. CDR3 length equals 14 residues. CDR3: CATSRDHGITEAFF. As DNA, the CDR3 is TGTGCCACCAGCAGAGATCATGGGATCACTGAAGCTTTCTTT.

V and J are TRBV28 and TRBJ1-2; D might be TRBD1 (6 bases). V lost 7 bases, J lost 2 bases, and 17 bases lay in between. Per the germline V gene, CDR1 is MDHEN and CDR2 is SYDVKM. There are 15 residues in the CDR3. The CDR3 coding sequence is TGTGCCAGCAATTCCTTCGGCAGGGGAAACTATGGCTACACCTTC. Residues: CASNSFGRGNYGYTF.

This chain uses TRBV3-1 (or the pseudogene TRBV3-2) with TRBJ2-3; D possibly corresponds to TRBD2 (5 bases). Germline loops: CDR1 LGHDT, CDR2 YNNKEL (reference sequence). Trimming cost V 0 bases and J 0 bases, with 13 bases left between them. The CDR3 is 17 residues long. CDR3 in DNA: TGTGCCAGCAGCCAAGACTCGATAGCGCCTAGCACAGATACGCAGTATTTT. Amino acid sequence: CASSQDSIAPSTDTQYF.

This clone has just one count. This chain links TRBV6-1 with TRBJ2-1; 11 nucleotides line up with TRBD2. The junction had 12 bases not matched to a gene; V was cut back by 2 bases and J by 0 bases. The CDR3 totals 20 residues. Germline CDR1 and CDR2: MNHNS and SASEGT. The CDR3: CASSERGLAESKLSYNEQFF. In nucleotides, the CDR3 is TGTGCCAGCAGTGAAAGGGGACTAGCGGAGTCCAAACTCTCCTACAATGAGCAGTTCTTC.

The chain carries TRBV6-5 and TRBJ1-2; TRBD1 aligns across 10 bases. The V gene end was trimmed by 4 bases and the J gene end by 7 bases; junction bases not matched to a gene: 3. Germline V gives CDR1 MNHEY, CDR2 SVGAGI. This CDR3 spans 13 amino acids. The CDR3: CASSWDRGSGYTF. CDR3 DNA sequence: TGTGCCAGCAGTTGGGACAGGGGTTCTGGCTACACCTTC.

V is TRBV25-1 and J is TRBJ1-2; D may be TRBD1 (5 bases). CDR1 MGHDK and CDR2 SYGVNS come from the germline V gene. This CDR3 contains 16 residues. Trimming removed 1 base from V and 5 bases from J, with 17 bases in between. CDR3 nucleotide sequence: TGTGCCAGCAGTGAATTAGGGCAGGGCGGCTTTTATGGCTACACCTTC. Translating it yields CASSELGQGGFYGYTF.

CDR3 amino acids: CATSFRSGSTGELFF. The CDR3 DNA is TGTGCCACCAGCTTCCGAAGCGGAAGCACCGGGGAGCTGTTTTTT. The J gene is TRBJ2-2, the V gene TRBV15, with a weak D call TRBD2 (5 bases). Looked up from germline, CDR1 is LNHNV and CDR2 is YYDKDF (reference sequence). The V end was cut by 5 bases, the J end by 4 bases, with 14 bases between. The CDR3 extends over 15 amino acids.